A selection of T cell receptor beta chains follows, all from one sample in a study of cytomegalovirus exposure and HLA in healthy donors. Sequencing was performed with immunoSEQ multiplex PCR; in TCRdb, only in-frame clones are kept and a portion is missing. Counted here are over 120,000 clones, 94% occurring once; the ten biggest clones make up roughly 1.9%. Sequenced input: PBMCs. The receptors originated from a man younger than 30 in good health and CMV-seropositive. Each CDR3 is given with its conserved first and last residue. Fields, in order: J gene, clone size, V gene, D gene, CDR3 DNA, CDR3 protein. A D gene is named only where the DNA matches it firmly. Expanded clones get a size class; other rows say once, few or many, or leave the size out.

J: TRBJ2-1; size: few; V: TRBV29-1; D: .; DNA: TGCAGCGTTCGGGAGGACAGTGACAATGAGCAGTTCTTC; CDR3: CSVREDSDNEQFF
J: TRBJ2-6; size: .; V: TRBV19; D: TRBD1; DNA: TGTGCCAGTAGTATAAGGGGTCGGGACAGGGCATACTCTGGGGCCAACGTCCTGACTTTC; CDR3: CASSIRGRDRAYSGANVLTF
J: TRBJ2-7; size: .; V: TRBV30; D: TRBD1; DNA: TGTGCCTGGAGTCCGACAGGGGGCGGCTACGAGCAGTACTTC; CDR3: CAWSPTGGGYEQYF
J: TRBJ2-5; size: .; V: TRBV5-6; D: .; DNA: TGTGCCAGCAGCCTAGCCCTAGTAGAGACCCAGTACTTC; CDR3: CASSLALVETQYF
J: TRBJ1-4; size: .; V: TRBV2; D: TRBD1; DNA: TGTGCCAGCAGTGCACAGGGGGCAAAACTGTTTTTT; CDR3: CASSAQGAKLFF
J: TRBJ2-7; size: .; V: TRBV18; D: .; DNA: TGTGCCAGCTCACCTACAGGGACGGCCGAGCAGTACTTC; CDR3: CASSPTGTAEQYF
J: TRBJ2-7; size: .; V: TRBV18; D: TRBD1; DNA: TGTGCCAGCTCACCAGACCGGGACAGGGAGCAGTACTTC; CDR3: CASSPDRDREQYF
J: TRBJ2-5; size: once; V: TRBV6-6; D: .; DNA: TGTGCCAGCAGTTACTCGTCAGGGGCAGAGACCCAGTACTTC; CDR3: CASSYSSGAETQYF
J: TRBJ2-3; size: .; V: TRBV18; D: .; DNA: TGTGCCAGCTCTCGTCCTACAGGGGGGGACACAGATACGCAGTATTTT; CDR3: CASSRPTGGDTDTQYF
J: TRBJ2-3; size: .; V: TRBV5-1; D: .; DNA: TGCGCCAGCAGCTTCAGTTCAGATACGCAGTATTTT; CDR3: CASSFSSDTQYF
J: TRBJ1-6; size: .; V: TRBV6-6; D: .; DNA: TGTGCCAGCAGTTGGGACACCCTTAATTCACCCCTCCACTTT; CDR3: CASSWDTLNSPLHF
J: TRBJ1-1; size: .; V: TRBV30; D: .; DNA: TGTGCCTGGAGTTCGAGTACTGAAGCTTTCTTT; CDR3: CAWSSSTEAFF
J: TRBJ2-3; size: once; V: TRBV19; D: .; DNA: TGTGCCAGTAGGGGCGATGATCAGGGCACAGATACGCAGTATTTT; CDR3: CASRGDDQGTDTQYF
J: TRBJ1-4; size: .; V: TRBV28; D: TRBD1; DNA: TGTGCCAGCGGCTTACCGGGACAGGGTACAGAAAAACTGTTTTTT; CDR3: CASGLPGQGTEKLFF
J: TRBJ2-1; size: .; V: TRBV18; D: .; DNA: TGTGCCAGCTTGCGTAGGGAGCCCCCCTACAATGAGCAGTTCTTC; CDR3: CASLRREPPYNEQFF